Listed here are 30 T cell receptor beta chains from one sample, sequenced in a study of response to subunit inactivated influenza vaccine. TCRdb re-called the RT-PCR reads with MiXCR, one entry per CDR3 protein. The sample has about 570,000 distinct CDR3 sequences, about 11% seen once; the top ten hold 11%. These data also featured in a second study, about T cells expressing NK-cell markers. As that study records: UMIs were included in TCR beta cDNA generated by 5'RACE template switching.

Source: PBMCs from blood, taken on the day of vaccination. The source of these receptors is a man in his forties or fifties who received an inactivated influenza vaccine.

This clonotype has just a few counts. V and J are TRBV6-5 and TRBJ2-2, with D perhaps TRBD1 or TRBD2 (5 bases each). The CDR3 consists of 14 residues. Germline lookup yields CDR1 MNHEY and CDR2 SVGAGI. V gave up 2 bases and J gave up 7 bases, with 11 bases separating them. This CDR3 reads CASSYGAGSGELFF. The CDR3 coding sequence is TGTGCCAGCAGTTACGGAGCAGGGAGCGGGGAGCTGTTTTTT.

The chain employs TRBV11-2 and TRBJ1-1; D is possibly TRBD1 (6 bases). Germline assignment: CDR1 SGHAT and CDR2 FQNNGV. This CDR3 region has 15 residues. Trimming pared 3 bases from V and 2 bases from J, leaving 13 bases between. The CDR3 nucleotides are TGTGCCAGCAGCTTCAAAGGGGGGGTTAACACTGAAGCTTTCTTT. Amino acid sequence: CASSFKGGVNTEAFF. Using reference TRBV11-2 and TRBJ1-1 for the parts outside the CDR3, the full variable domain is EAGVAQSPRYKIIEKRQSVAFWCNPISGHATLYWYQQILGQGPKLLIQFQNNGVVDDSQLPKDRFSAERLKGVDSTLKIQPAKLEDSAVYLCASSFKGGVNTEAFFGQGTRLTVV.

The CDR3: CASSLARWGRPNTGELFF. The CDR3 DNA reads TGTGCCAGCAGCTTAGCCCGGTGGGGCAGACCGAACACCGGGGAGCTGTTTTTT. The rearrangement uses TRBV11-1 and TRBJ2-2, with a tentative D call TRBD1 (5 bases). V was clipped by 0 bases and J by 0 bases, with 14 bases between them. The CDR3 has 18 amino acids. Germline assignment: CDR1 SGHAT and CDR2 FQDESV (reference sequence). The complete variable domain, with remaining parts taken from reference TRBV11-1 and TRBJ2-2, reads EAEVAQSPRYKITEKSQAVAFWCDPISGHATLYWYRQILGQGPELLVQFQDESVVDDSQLPKDRFSAERLKGVDSTLKIQPAELGDSAMYLCASSLARWGRPNTGELFFGEGSRLTVL.

This clonotype has a handful of counts. The chain recombines TRBV18 with TRBJ2-5; D is uncertain. V was pared by 3 bases and J by 0 bases, with 11 bases between. The CDR3 is 15 amino acids. Germline V gives CDR1 KGHSH, CDR2 LQKENI. CDR3 sequence reads: CASSPAGLYQETQYF. The CDR3 DNA is TGTGCCAGCTCACCCGCCGGGCTGTACCAAGAGACCCAGTACTTC.

This clonotype was seen more than once but under ten times. V gene TRBV15 combines with J gene TRBJ2-1; D unresolved. The germline V gene has CDR1 LNHNV and CDR2 YYDKDF (reference sequence). Trimming took off 3 bases at V and 12 bases at J, with 15 bases between the two ends. This CDR3 comprises 13 residues. The CDR3 nucleotides are TGTGCCACCAGCAGGGACCATTATCTCGGGCAGTTCTTC. Protein product: CATSRDHYLGQFF.

The rearrangement uses TRBV20-1 and TRBJ2-7, with 7 bases matching TRBD1. The CDR3 extends over 14 amino acids. Trimming at V came to 4 bases and at J to 2 bases, leaving 8 bases not matched to a gene. Germline V gene sequence: CDR1 DFQATT, CDR2 SNEGSKA (reference sequence). CDR3 coding DNA: TGCAGTGCTACCGGACAGGCCAGTACCTACGAGCAGTACTTC. Protein product: CSATGQASTYEQYF.

The chain recombines TRBV20-1 with TRBJ2-1; TRBD2 matches at 10 bases. CDR1 is DFQATT and CDR2 is SNEGSKA in the germline V gene (reference sequence). V trimming: 3 bases; J trimming: 1 base; junction bases outside the gene matches: 6. The CDR3 is made up of 16 amino acids. The CDR3 loop reads CSASSSGGRSYNEQFF. CDR3 nucleotides: TGCAGTGCTAGCTCTAGCGGGGGCCGTTCCTACAATGAGCAGTTCTTC.

The chain has TRBV20-1 and TRBJ2-7, with D perhaps matching TRBD1 or TRBD2 (5 bases each). CDR1 is DFQATT and CDR2 is SNEGSKA in the germline V gene (reference sequence). The CDR3 runs 14 residues. V was shortened by 3 bases and J by 4 bases, with 16 bases between the two germline ends. CDR3: CSARAPGWGYEQYF. The CDR3, as DNA: TGCAGTGCTAGGGCCCCGGGCTGGGGGTACGAGCAGTACTTC.

The J gene is TRBJ2-7, the V gene TRBV7-2; perhaps TRBD2 as D (5 bases). The CDR3 has 14 amino acids. CDR1 and CDR2 from the germline V gene are SGHTA and FQGNSA. The ends were cut back, 0 bases at V and 3 bases at J, with 9 bases in the middle. The CDR3 spells CASSLAPEGYEQYF. CDR3 DNA: TGTGCCAGCAGCTTAGCCCCCGAGGGCTACGAGCAGTACTTC.

The CDR3 here is CASSFRSAPYNEQFF. The CDR3 bases are TGTGCCAGCAGCTTCCGTAGCGCTCCCTACAATGAGCAGTTCTTC. The J gene is TRBJ2-1, the V gene TRBV13; tentatively, D is TRBD2 (5 bases). The V end lost 3 bases, the J end lost 2 bases, and 11 bases lay between the germline ends. This CDR3 spans 15 amino acids. Looked up from germline, CDR1 is PRHDT and CDR2 is FYEKMQ (reference sequence).

This clonotype was seen only a few times. The chain employs TRBV12-3 or TRBV12-4 and TRBJ2-5, with 7 bases that match TRBD1. The CDR3 has 14 residues. V gave up 6 bases and J gave up 2 bases; unmatched junction bases: 6. CDR3: CASRAGQVQETQYF. DNA for the CDR3: TGTGCCAGCAGGGCCGGACAGGTTCAAGAGACCCAGTACTTC.

The chain uses TRBV12-3 or TRBV12-4 and TRBJ2-7; 9 bases fit TRBD2. Germline trimming cut 6 bases from V and 2 bases from J; bases unmatched to any gene: 17. The CDR3 is 18 amino acids. The CDR3 DNA reads as TGTGCCAGCAGCCCCAGACAAAAACTGACTAGCGGTACCTACGAGCAGTACTTC. As protein: CASSPRQKLTSGTYEQYF.

The sample holds a few counts of this clonotype. The chain uses TRBV9 and TRBJ2-7; D may be TRBD1 (6 bases). CDR3 size: 15 residues. CDR1 and CDR2 (germline): SGDLS, YYNGEE. V was clipped by 4 bases and J by 6 bases, with 20 bases between them. CDR3 sequence: CASSPWVGQGIEQYF. Written as DNA, the CDR3 is TGTGCCAGCAGCCCCTGGGTGGGTCAGGGGATCGAGCAGTACTTC.

The table lists this clonotype with many counts. V usage is TRBV7-8 and J usage is TRBJ1-5, with D possibly being TRBD1 (5 bases). From germline, CDR1 is SGHVS and CDR2 FQNEAQ. V lost 5 bases and J lost 4, with 12 bases in between. The CDR3 consists of 14 residues. CDR3 coding DNA: TGTGCCAGCAGCGGCCCGGGGGGGAATCAGCCCCAGCATTTT. This codes for CASSGPGGNQPQHF.

The rearrangement links TRBV28 to TRBJ2-7; 9 bases fit TRBD1. Germline V gene sequence: CDR1 MDHEN, CDR2 SYDVKM. Germline trimming cut 6 bases from V and 2 bases from J; bases unmatched to any gene: 8. This CDR3 has 15 residues. In nucleotides, the CDR3 is TGTGCCAGCAGCCTCTCGACAGGGGGTACCTACGAGCAGTACTTC. Translated: CASSLSTGGTYEQYF.

This chain joins TRBV20-1 and TRBJ2-7; 7 bases map to TRBD2. Germline V gene lookup returns CDR1 DFQATT and CDR2 SNEGSKA (reference sequence). The J segment lost 1 base and the V segment lost 2 bases, leaving 5 bases of the junction unmatched. The CDR3 loop spans 14 amino acids. The CDR3 spells CSARSAGRSYEQYF. The CDR3 DNA reads as TGCAGTGCTAGATCAGCGGGGCGTTCCTACGAGCAGTACTTC.

This clonotype has only a few counts. V and J are TRBV19 and TRBJ2-1; 7 bases are a match to TRBD1. V shed 5 bases, J shed 4 bases, and the junction held 8 bases outside the gene matches. The CDR3 loop spans 15 amino acids. The germline V gene has CDR1 LNHDA and CDR2 SQIVND (reference sequence). CDR3 coding DNA: TGTGCCAGTAGTCCAGGGGGAGCCCAATACAATGAGCAGTTCTTC. This encodes CASSPGGAQYNEQFF.

This chain uses TRBV30 with TRBJ2-2, with D possibly being TRBD1 or TRBD2 (5 bases each). V lost 5 bases to trimming and J lost 5 bases, with 9 bases between them. The CDR3 is 12 residues long. Germline V gene lookup returns CDR1 GTSNPN and CDR2 SVGIG (reference sequence). Here the CDR3 DNA reads TGTGCCTGGGCCTGGGGGACCGGGGAGCTGTTTTTT. Translated: CAWAWGTGELFF.

The chain is built from TRBV7-3 and TRBJ2-1; no clear D gene. The CDR3 is 15 amino acids. The ends were cut back, 3 bases at V and 1 base at J, with 10 bases in the middle. The germline V gene has CDR1 SGHTA and CDR2 FQGTGA. The CDR3 coding sequence is TGTGCCAGCAGCTTCGAACACGCTTCCTACAATGAGCAGTTCTTC. Translating it yields CASSFEHASYNEQFF.

In regard to this clonotype: Because the CDR3 is missing its conserved closing phenylalanine or tryptophan, this is likely a read error. This chain uses TRBV28 with TRBJ2-1, with 9 positions matching TRBD2. Per the germline V gene, CDR1 is MDHEN and CDR2 is SYDVKM. Trimming removed 4 bases from V and 10 bases from J; junction bases left unmatched: 8. The CDR3 sequence is 14 residues long. This chain's CDR3 is CASSSQTSGYEQFI. CDR3 sequence (DNA): TGTGCCAGCAGTTCCCAGACTAGCGGCTACGAGCAGTTCATC.

This clonotype was seen a handful of times. The chain uses TRBV5-1 and TRBJ2-1; D possibly uses TRBD1 or TRBD2 (7 bases each). V lost 6 bases to trimming and J lost 7 bases, with 20 bases between them. This CDR3 comprises 15 residues. The V gene's germline CDR1 is SGHRS and CDR2 YFSETQ. The CDR3 spells CASTHQGGGPNEQFF. The CDR3 bases are TGCGCCAGCACCCATCAGGGGGGAGGGCCGAATGAGCAGTTCTTC.

The gene calls are TRBV3-1 and TRBJ2-5, with unresolved D. The CDR3 is 14 amino acids. Germline V CDR1 and CDR2: LGHDT, YNNKEL (reference sequence). V lost 0 bases, J lost 5 bases, and 10 bases lay in between. In DNA form, the CDR3 reads TGTGCCAGCAGCCAAGATAGTGGGCGGGAGACCCAGTACTTC. It codes for CASSQDSGRETQYF.

This clonotype was counted between two and nine times. V usage is TRBV20-1 and J usage is TRBJ2-7; TRBD1 agrees at 7 bases. From germline, CDR1 is DFQATT and CDR2 SNEGSKA (reference sequence). Trimming cost V 6 bases and J 5 bases; bases outside gene matches: 7. This CDR3 is built from 12 residues. Here the CDR3 reads CSANHRGNEQYF. CDR3 nucleotide sequence: TGCAGTGCAAACCACAGGGGCAACGAGCAGTACTTC.

The V and J genes are TRBV7-2 and TRBJ2-3; D not certain. Looked up from germline, CDR1 is SGHTA and CDR2 is FQGNSA. The CDR3 consists of 13 residues. Trimming took 5 bases from V and 3 from J, leaving 9 bases between them. The CDR3 sequence: CASSVERTDTQYF. For the CDR3, the DNA is TGTGCCAGCAGCGTGGAGAGGACAGATACGCAGTATTTT.

The J gene is TRBJ2-7, the V gene TRBV12-3 or TRBV12-4; possibly TRBD2 for D (8 bases). This CDR3 is 15 amino acids long. V lost 4 bases and J lost 0, with 13 bases in between. This CDR3 reads CASSSGGDSSYEQYF. The CDR3 DNA is TGTGCCAGCAGTTCGGGAGGGGACAGCTCCTACGAGCAGTACTTC.

V gene TRBV6-7 combines with J gene TRBJ2-3; D is unclear. TRBV6-7 is filed as an ORF, its function uncertain. This CDR3 spans 13 amino acids. Trimming took 2 bases from V and 6 from J, leaving 9 bases between them. The CDR3 DNA sequence: TGTGCCAGCAGTTACACGCTCGGCGATACGCAGTATTTT. Protein: CASSYTLGDTQYF.

This clonotype was seen a handful of times. The chain carries TRBV28 and TRBJ2-3; TRBD1 is a possible D gene (6 bases). Germline V gene data show CDR1 as MDHEN and CDR2 as SYDVKM. V was pared by 5 bases and J by 1 base, with 10 bases between. The CDR3 contains 14 residues. The CDR3 coding sequence is TGTGCCAGCAGTGGGGGCCAGGGCACAGATACGCAGTATTTT. Its protein is CASSGGQGTDTQYF.

The chain employs TRBV20-1 and TRBJ1-5; tentatively, D is TRBD1 (5 bases). The length of the CDR3 is 13 residues. Looked up from germline, CDR1 is DFQATT and CDR2 is SNEGSKA (reference sequence). The V gene lost 5 bases and the J gene lost 7 bases, with 15 bases spanning the gap. The CDR3 sequence is CSARTSMRQPQHF. CDR3 DNA: TGCAGTGCTCGGACATCCATGAGGCAGCCCCAGCATTTT.

The chain is built from TRBV7-6 and TRBJ2-1, with D unresolved. The germline V and J ends were trimmed by 0 bases and 7 bases, with 10 bases remaining between them. CDR3 length equals 14 residues. The germline CDR1 and CDR2 sequences are SGHVS and FNYEAQ. For the CDR3, the DNA is TGTGCCAGCAGCTTAGCGTGGGGTGGTAATGAGCAGTTCTTC. This translates into CASSLAWGGNEQFF. Looking up the rest from reference TRBV7-6 and TRBJ2-1 gives the full variable domain: GAGVSQSPRYKVTKRGQDVALRCDPISGHVSLYWYRQALGQGPEFLTYFNYEAQQDKSGLPNDRFSAERPEGSISTLTIQRTEQRDSAMYRCASSLAWGGNEQFFGPGTRLTVL.

This chain uses TRBV6-2 or TRBV6-3 with TRBJ2-7; TRBD1 aligns across 7 bases. The V gene's germline CDR1 is MNHEY and CDR2 SVGEGT. The CDR3 runs to 15 residues. The V and J ends lost 6 bases and 0 bases, in that order; junction bases with no gene match: 8. In DNA, the CDR3 is TGTGCCAGCAGCAAGGGACAGACAAGCTCCTACGAGCAGTACTTC. Encoded protein: CASSKGQTSSYEQYF.